The sequence of this T cell receptor beta chain was determined in a study of blood T cell repertoires in COVID-19. Study context: Sources were T cells, B-cell-depleted T cells, or PBMCs; the material itself was cDNA or gDNA.

V trimming: 6 bases; J trimming: 2 bases; junction bases outside the gene matches: 6. CDR3 length: 15 residues. Looked up from germline, CDR1 is LNHDA and CDR2 is SQIVND (reference sequence). Some clones are missing from TCRdb's copy, which holds only in-frame ones; the method was immunoSEQ multiplex PCR. Of 200,000 to 300,000 clones listed, about four fifths were seen once; the top ten hold approximately 10%. The sequenced sample was peripheral blood. This sequence originates from a woman of 80 years or more with acute or convalescent COVID-19. The chain couples TRBV19 to TRBJ2-2; 7 nucleotides line up with TRBD1. The DNA for the CDR3 is TGTGCCAGTAGCCCGAGACAGGGAAACACCGGGGAGCTGTTTTTT. Protein: CASSPRQGNTGELFF.